The 18 T cell receptor beta chains below come from one sample, sequenced in a study of Graves' ophthalmopathy and Graves' hyperthyroidism. Scientists amplified the TCR beta CDR3 regions from RNA transcripts. After a first-round RT-PCR with HTBI primers, a second-round multiplex PCR was run. TCRdb re-called the multiplex PCR reads with MiXCR, one entry per CDR3 protein. The sample yields around 590,000 distinct CDR3 sequences, roughly 40% seen once. Sequencing was done on a sample of peripheral blood or thyroid tissue (not recorded which). The source is an adult man with Graves' hyperthyroidism.

The chain couples TRBV6-1 to TRBJ2-5; D is unclear. Deletions cut 5 bases from V and 1 base from J, with 11 bases between. Germline V gives CDR1 MNHNS, CDR2 SASEGT. This CDR3 region has 14 residues. CDR3 coding DNA: TGTGCCAGCAGTTACTCACAGATCCAAGAGACCCAGTACTTC. This encodes CASSYSQIQETQYF.

The chain carries TRBV24-1 and TRBJ1-5, with 11 bases fitting TRBD2. The last part of the DNA fits TRBJ2-3 better; the J call may be wrong. This CDR3 is built from 16 residues. The V gene's germline CDR1 is KGHDR and CDR2 SFDVKD. The CDR3 spells CATSGLAGSKGDTQYF. The CDR3 nucleotides are TGTGCCACCAGCGGACTAGCGGGCTCAAAGGGAGATACGCAGTATTTT.

V gene TRBV19 combines with J gene TRBJ2-7, with a possible D match to TRBD1 (6 bases). The CDR3 is made up of 17 amino acids. Germline-derived CDR1 and CDR2 are LNHDA and SQIVND (reference sequence). V shed 5 bases and J shed 0 bases, with 20 bases lying between them. CDR3 residues: CASSDRAMRGISYEQYF. For the CDR3, the DNA is TGTGCCAGTAGTGATAGGGCCATGAGGGGGATCTCCTACGAGCAGTACTTC.

This clonotype was counted only a few times. J is TRBJ1-4 and V is TRBV12-3 or TRBV12-4; 9 bases agree with TRBD1. The CDR3 runs 15 residues. The ends lost 8 bases at V and 7 bases at J; junction bases unmatched: 11. The CDR3 region has the DNA TGTGCCAGCTCCCGGGACAGGGACGTCGGTGAAAAACTGTTTTTT. Translated: CASSRDRDVGEKLFF.

This clonotype was seen ten or more times. V gene TRBV5-6 combines with J gene TRBJ1-2, with D unclear. Germline loops: CDR1 SGHDT, CDR2 YYEEEE. V dropped 1 base and J dropped 8 bases, with 9 bases sitting between them. CDR3 length: 12 residues. This CDR3 reads CASSLWGNGYTF. CDR3 in DNA: TGTGCCAGCAGCTTGTGGGGTAACGGCTACACCTTC.

This clonotype was found many times. The chain is built from TRBV12-3 or TRBV12-4 and TRBJ2-2; possible D gene TRBD1, 5 bases. The V and J ends lost 3 bases and 4 bases respectively, with 12 bases between them. The CDR3 has 15 residues. The CDR3 coding sequence is TGTGCCAGCAGTTTCATGACAGTCATCACCGGGGAGCTGTTTTTT. Protein: CASSFMTVITGELFF.

This clonotype was seen repeatedly, ten times or more. The chain links TRBV7-2 to TRBJ2-7, with 7 nucleotides matching TRBD2. CDR3 length equals 16 residues. In germline, CDR1 is SGHTA, CDR2 FQGNSA. V lost 1 base, J lost 0 bases, and 6 bases stayed unmatched. CDR3 region: CASSLGSSGYSYEQYF. DNA of the CDR3: TGTGCCAGCAGCTTAGGGTCTAGCGGTTACTCCTACGAGCAGTACTTC.

This chain joins TRBV19 and TRBJ2-1; TRBD2 matches 9 bases. The CDR3 contains 14 residues. CDR1 is LNHDA and CDR2 is SQIVND in the germline V gene (reference sequence). Unmatched junction bases numbered 11, after V lost 7 bases and J lost 10 bases. DNA of the CDR3: TGTGCCAGTACTCCGACGGGACTAGCCAGGGAGCAGTTCTTC. Encoded protein: CASTPTGLAREQFF.

This clonotype was seen a few times. V and J are TRBV27 and TRBJ2-5; TRBD2 agrees at 7 bases. CDR3 length: 15 residues. CDR1 and CDR2 from the germline V gene are MNHEY and SMNVEV (reference sequence). Trimming took 2 bases from V and 5 from J; bases not matched to a gene: 8. The CDR3 here is CASSLEAGRVETQYF. CDR3 in DNA: TGTGCCAGCAGTTTAGAGGCAGGGAGGGTTGAGACCCAGTACTTC.

In this sample, this clonotype turned up many times. The rearrangement joins TRBV7-4 to TRBJ1-2; 7 positions agree with TRBD1. CDR1 and CDR2 (germline): SGHVT, SQSDAQ. This CDR3 has 15 amino acids. Losses at the gene ends were 1 base for V and 2 bases for J; bases not matched to a gene: 4. The CDR3 coding sequence is TGTGCCAGCAGCTTAGGTCGACAGGGAAACTATGGCTACACCTTC. It codes for CASSLGRQGNYGYTF. The entire variable domain, with the rest obtained from reference TRBV7-4 and TRBJ1-2, is as follows: GAGVSQSPRYKVAKRGRDVALRCDSISGHVTLYWYRQTLGQGSEVLTYSQSDAQRDKSGRPSGRFSAERPERSVSTLKIQRTEQGDSAVYLCASSLGRQGNYGYTFGSGTRLTVV.

This clonotype was found a few times. J is TRBJ1-1 and V is TRBV5-1; 8 bases line up with TRBD1. The germline CDR1 and CDR2 sequences are SGHRS and YFSETQ. Unmatched junction bases numbered 9, after V lost 4 bases and J lost 1 base. The length of the CDR3 is 16 residues. CDR3 sequence reads: CASSIFGQGENTEAFF. The CDR3 DNA is TGCGCCAGCAGCATTTTTGGACAGGGCGAGAACACTGAAGCTTTCTTT.

This clonotype showed up many times. CDR3 region: CASVSARGDEQYF. The DNA of the CDR3 is TGCGCCAGCGTCTCAGCCAGGGGCGACGAGCAGTACTTC. This chain joins TRBV5-1 and TRBJ2-7; the D gene is possibly TRBD1 (6 bases). V was trimmed by 7 bases and J by 5 bases, leaving 16 bases between them. The CDR3 extends over 13 amino acids. Germline values: CDR1 SGHRS, CDR2 YFSETQ.

The chain combines TRBV10-3 with TRBJ1-6; 10 bases align to TRBD1. There are 16 residues in the CDR3. V was pared by 8 bases and J by 10 bases, with 14 bases of the junction left unmatched. Germline assignment: CDR1 ENHRY and CDR2 SYGVKD. The CDR3, as DNA: TGTGCCATCCAGAGCGCCGGGACAGGGGTTCGATCACCCCTCCACTTT. As protein: CAIQSAGTGVRSPLHF.

This clonotype was recorded at least ten times. V usage is TRBV7-9 and J usage is TRBJ2-2; D is unclear. The CDR3 is 16 residues long. Germline CDR1 and CDR2: SEHNR and FQNEAQ (reference sequence). V lost 5 bases to trimming and J lost 0 bases, with 13 bases between them. The CDR3 region has the DNA TGTGCCAGCAGCCCAACAAGCGCCGCGAACACCGGGGAGCTGTTTTTT. It encodes CASSPTSAANTGELFF.

A few counts support this clonotype. Relative to the germline gene, one junction end is altered; a read error may explain this. The chain links TRBV7-9 to TRBJ2-2; possibly TRBD2 for D (6 bases). Germline V gene lookup returns CDR1 SEHNR and CDR2 FQNEAQ (reference sequence). The CDR3 spans 14 residues. The CDR3 is CASSLPENGGELFF. The CDR3 DNA is TGTGCCAGCAGCTTACCTGAGAACGGCGGGGAGCTATTTTTT.

This clonotype was picked up a small number of times. V usage is TRBV6-1 and J usage is TRBJ1-4; D is perhaps TRBD1 (5 bases). The V gene lost 3 bases and the J gene lost 2 bases, with 16 bases spanning the gap. Germline CDR1 and CDR2: MNHNS and SASEGT. CDR3 length: 17 residues. CDR3 DNA: TGTGCCAGCAGTGAGAATCCAGGCAGGGCGACTAATGAAAAACTGTTTTTT. This sequence encodes CASSENPGRATNEKLFF.

This clonotype was detected many times. The chain employs TRBV12-5 and TRBJ1-2; tentative D call: TRBD1 (5 bases). The CDR3 extends over 12 amino acids. Trimming stripped 6 bases from V and 8 bases from J, with 13 bases between. The V gene's germline CDR1 is LGHNT and CDR2 FRNRAP. CDR3 in DNA: TGTGCTAGTGGCTCAGGGATCGACGGCTACACCTTC. It translates to CASGSGIDGYTF.

The sample holds many counts of this clonotype. The gene calls are TRBV24-1 and TRBJ2-5; D not resolved. The V end was cut by 5 bases, the J end by 3 bases, with 6 bases between. The CDR3 sequence is 12 residues long. Per germline, CDR1 KGHDR and CDR2 SFDVKD. The CDR3 loop is CATSGDKETQYF. The CDR3, as DNA: TGTGCCACCAGTGGGGATAAAGAGACCCAGTACTTC.